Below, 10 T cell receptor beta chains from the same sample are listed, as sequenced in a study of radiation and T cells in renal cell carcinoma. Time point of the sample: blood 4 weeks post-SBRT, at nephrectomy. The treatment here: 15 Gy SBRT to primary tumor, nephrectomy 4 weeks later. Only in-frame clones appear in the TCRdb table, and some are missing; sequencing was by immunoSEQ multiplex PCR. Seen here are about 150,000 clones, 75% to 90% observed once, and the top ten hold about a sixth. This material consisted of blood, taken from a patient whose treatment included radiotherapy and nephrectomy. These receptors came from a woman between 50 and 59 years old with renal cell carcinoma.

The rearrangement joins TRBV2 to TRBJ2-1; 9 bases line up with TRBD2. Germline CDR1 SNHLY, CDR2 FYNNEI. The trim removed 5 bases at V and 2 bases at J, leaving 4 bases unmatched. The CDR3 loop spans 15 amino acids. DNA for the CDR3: TGTGCCAGCAGTCTAGCGGGAAGGACCTACAATGAGCAGTTCTTC. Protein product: CASSLAGRTYNEQFF. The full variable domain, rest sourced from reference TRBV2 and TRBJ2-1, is EPEVTQTPSHQVTQMGQEVILRCVPISNHLYFYWYRQILGQKVEFLVSFYNNEISEKSEIFDDQFSVERPDGSNFTLKIRSTKLEDSAMYFCASSLAGRTYNEQFFGPGTRLTVL.

DNA of the CDR3: TGTGCCATCAGTGAAGCGAACACCGGGGAGCTGTTTTTT. This translates into CAISEANTGELFF. V usage is TRBV10-3 and J usage is TRBJ2-2; D not resolved. Germline V gene data show CDR1 as ENHRY and CDR2 as SYGVKD. Between the trimmed V and J ends, which lost 3 bases and 0 bases, there was a span of 2 bases. There are 13 residues in the CDR3.

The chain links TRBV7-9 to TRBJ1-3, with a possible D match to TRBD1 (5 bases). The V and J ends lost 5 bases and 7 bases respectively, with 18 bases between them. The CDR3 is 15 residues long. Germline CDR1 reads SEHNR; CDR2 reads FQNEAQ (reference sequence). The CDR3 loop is CASSVDAGGSNTIYF. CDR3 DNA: TGTGCCAGCAGCGTCGATGCTGGGGGGTCGAACACCATATATTTT.

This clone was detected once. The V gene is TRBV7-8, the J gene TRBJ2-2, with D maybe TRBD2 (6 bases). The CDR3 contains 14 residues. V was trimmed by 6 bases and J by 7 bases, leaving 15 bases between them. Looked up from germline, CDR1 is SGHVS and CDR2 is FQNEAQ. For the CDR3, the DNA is TGTGCCAGCAGACTTAGGAGGGGTGGCGGGGAGCTGTTTTTT. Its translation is CASRLRRGGGELFF.

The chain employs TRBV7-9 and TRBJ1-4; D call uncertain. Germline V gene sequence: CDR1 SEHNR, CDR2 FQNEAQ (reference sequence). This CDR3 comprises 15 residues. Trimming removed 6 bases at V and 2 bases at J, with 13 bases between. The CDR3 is CASRPPRTTNEKLFF. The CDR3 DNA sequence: TGTGCCAGCAGACCTCCCAGGACGACTAATGAAAAACTGTTTTTT.

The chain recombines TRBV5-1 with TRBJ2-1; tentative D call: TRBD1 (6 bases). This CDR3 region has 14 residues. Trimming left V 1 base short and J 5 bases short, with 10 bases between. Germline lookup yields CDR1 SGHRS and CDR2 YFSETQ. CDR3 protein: CASSLMDSHNEQFF. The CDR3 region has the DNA TGCGCCAGCAGCTTGATGGACAGCCACAATGAGCAGTTCTTC.

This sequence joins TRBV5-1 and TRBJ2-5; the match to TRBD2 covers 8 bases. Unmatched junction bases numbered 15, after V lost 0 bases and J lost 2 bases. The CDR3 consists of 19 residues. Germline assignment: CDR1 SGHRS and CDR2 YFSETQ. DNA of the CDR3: TGCGCCAGCAGCTTGGCCGGTCAGCGGGGGAGTACCACACAAGAGACCCAGTACTTC. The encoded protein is CASSLAGQRGSTTQETQYF. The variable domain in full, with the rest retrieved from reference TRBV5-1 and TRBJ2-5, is KAGVTQTPRYLIKTRGQQVTLSCSPISGHRSVSWYQQTPGQGLQFLFEYFSETQRNKGNFPGRFSGRQFSNSRSEMNVSTLELGDSALYLCASSLAGQRGSTTQETQYFGPGTRLLVL.

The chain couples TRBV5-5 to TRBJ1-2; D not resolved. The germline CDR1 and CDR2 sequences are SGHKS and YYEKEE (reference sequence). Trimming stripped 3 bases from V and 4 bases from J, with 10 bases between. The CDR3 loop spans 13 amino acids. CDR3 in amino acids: CASSSGSPYGYTF. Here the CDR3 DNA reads TGTGCCAGCAGCTCGGGAAGCCCCTATGGCTACACCTTC.

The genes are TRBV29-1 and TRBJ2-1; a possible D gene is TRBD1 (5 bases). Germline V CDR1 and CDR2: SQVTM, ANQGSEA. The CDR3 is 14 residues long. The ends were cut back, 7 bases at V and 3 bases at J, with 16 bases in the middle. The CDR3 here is CSAGGLGDYNEQFF. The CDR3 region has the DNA TGCAGCGCGGGTGGGTTAGGGGACTACAATGAGCAGTTCTTC.

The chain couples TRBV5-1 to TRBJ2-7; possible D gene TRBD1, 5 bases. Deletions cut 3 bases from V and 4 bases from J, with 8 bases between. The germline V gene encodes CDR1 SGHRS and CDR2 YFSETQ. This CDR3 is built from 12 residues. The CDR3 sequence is CASSSQGYEQYF. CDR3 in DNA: TGCGCCAGCAGCTCCCAGGGATACGAGCAGTACTTC. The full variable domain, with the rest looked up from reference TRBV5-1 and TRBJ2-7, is KAGVTQTPRYLIKTRGQQVTLSCSPISGHRSVSWYQQTPGQGLQFLFEYFSETQRNKGNFPGRFSGRQFSNSRSEMNVSTLELGDSALYLCASSSQGYEQYFGPGTRLTVT.